A selection of T cell receptor beta chains follows, all from one sample in a study of early T cells in non-severe SARS-CoV-2 infection. One entry per CDR3 protein results from TCRdb running MiXCR on the 5' RACE reads. The table has 65,000 to 75,000 distinct CDR3 sequences, around 10% seen once. Material: whole blood. These receptor sequences come from an adult who was a healthcare worker with PCR-confirmed SARS-CoV-2 infection or an uninfected control (not recorded which). CDR3s leave out the opening cysteine and the closing phenylalanine or tryptophan.

j_call,v_call,cdr3_aa
TRBJ1-2,TRBV11-2,ASSRWRGKVDGYT
TRBJ2-1,TRBV29-1,SVQRVLYNEQF
TRBJ1-1,TRBV12-3/TRBV12-4,ASSRNLNTEAF
TRBJ2-1,TRBV18,ASSPASRPYNEQF
TRBJ2-1,TRBV13,ASSPGTSWRF
TRBJ2-3,TRBV7-2,ASSFYSSTDTQY
TRBJ1-1,TRBV29-1,SVSNLLGAEAF
TRBJ2-2,TRBV3-1,ASSLLSGLNAGELF
TRBJ2-7,TRBV19,ASSQGLTYEQY
TRBJ1-4,TRBV9,ASSDGTGVFNEKLF
TRBJ2-4,TRBV5-6,ASSLRSAKNIQY
TRBJ2-7,TRBV3-1,ASSPRTSGSGEQY
TRBJ2-1,TRBV7-2,ASSSLRDHSYNEQF
TRBJ2-7,TRBV20-1,SAIWVGEQY
TRBJ2-7,TRBV5-6,ASSLRNRGFEQY
TRBJ2-1,TRBV4-1,ASSAPGTSGVYNEQF
TRBJ2-2,TRBV29-1,SVDGPAGELF
TRBJ1-2,TRBV6-5,ASKGQGVDGYT
TRBJ1-2,TRBV3-1,ASRRDRGDGYT
TRBJ2-1,TRBV2,ASSEGRLAEQF
TRBJ2-1,TRBV4-2,ASSQDGTRDNEQF
TRBJ1-1,TRBV4-1,ASSQEPGAQAEAF
TRBJ2-1,TRBV7-9,ASSWVEGADNEQF
TRBJ2-7,TRBV7-9,ASSLVSGPPNEQY
TRBJ2-7,TRBV28,ASTGQGSVHEGQY
TRBJ2-3,TRBV11-1,ASSYKSTDTQY
TRBJ2-1,TRBV20-1,SATGTVGNNEQF
TRBJ2-5,TRBV6-2/TRBV6-3,ASSRDLQKTQY
TRBJ2-1,TRBV3-1,ASSQASGGSYNEQF
TRBJ2-1,TRBV5-1,ASSLAGQVGYNEQF
TRBJ2-6,TRBV6-1,ASSHDISGANVLT
TRBJ2-5,TRBV5-1,ASGGGRSVQETQY
TRBJ2-2,TRBV6-2/TRBV6-3,ASRLTTTGELF
TRBJ2-3,TRBV29-1,SVEEPGRAITDTQY
TRBJ2-1,TRBV11-2,ASSSQSRGNEQF
TRBJ2-5,TRBV18,ASSLTVEGSQETQY
TRBJ2-1,TRBV20-1,SARALASNSGDEQF
TRBJ2-7,TRBV6-1,ASSEQQGGPYEQY
TRBJ1-4,TRBV20-1,SARGRREKLF
TRBJ2-1,TRBV29-1,SVRGGNYNEQF